The 23 T cell receptor beta chains presented below share a single source sample, sequenced in a study of beta chain features in type 1 diabetes (dated by TCRdb to 2016 to 2018). The library came from the immunoSEQ multiplex PCR assay. The entire isolated RNA was reverse transcribed using the High Capacity cDNA Reverse Transcription Kit, and thus expressed TCRB transcripts were sequenced. TCRdb obtained this table from immuneACCESS and retained in-frame rearrangements with V and J assigned. These tables miss some clones; where compared with another copy, unresolved V genes account for less than half of the shortfall, and the remainder is unexplained. Across this sample there are about 360,000 clones, with around 12% seen only once. The ten biggest clones cover more than 0.015% of the sample. Specimen: naive CD4+ T cells from blood. What the cell subset or site label conveys for this sample: true naive CD4+ T cells. The receptors originated from a man aged 18 to 35 in good health.

In this sample, this clone turned up a few times. The chain employs TRBV5-1 and TRBJ2-1, with a tentative D call TRBD1 (6 bases). The CDR3 sequence is 17 residues long. Germline CDR1 reads SGHRS; CDR2 reads YFSETQ. V was trimmed by 4 bases and J by 6 bases, leaving 23 bases between them. The CDR3 loop reads CASSSNRDTSSANEQFF. The CDR3 DNA reads as TGCGCCAGCAGCAGTAACCGGGACACCTCTTCGGCCAATGAGCAGTTCTTC.

This clone was observed many times. J is TRBJ2-1 and V is TRBV29-1, with 8 bases matching TRBD2. CDR3 size: 14 residues. V lost 4 bases, J lost 2 bases, and 4 bases stayed unmatched. Germline CDR1 is SQVTM and CDR2 is ANQGSEA. CDR3 sequence: CSVVETSAYNEQFF. The CDR3 DNA reads TGCAGCGTTGTTGAGACTAGCGCCTACAATGAGCAGTTCTTC.

This clone was seen only a few times. The chain recombines TRBV5-4 with TRBJ2-3; D is ambiguous. Germline assignment: CDR1 SGHNT and CDR2 YYREEE (reference sequence). The ends were cut back, 2 bases at V and 4 bases at J, with 14 bases in the middle. This CDR3 contains 15 residues. The CDR3 DNA reads as TGTGCCAGCAGCTTCGGCGGATCACTCGCAGATACGCAGTATTTT. This sequence encodes CASSFGGSLADTQYF.

CDR3 in amino acids: CAWSGHRGYEQYF. The CDR3 DNA sequence: TGTGCCTGGAGTGGGCACAGGGGCTACGAGCAGTACTTC. V is TRBV30 and J is TRBJ2-5; TRBD1 matches at 7 bases. The J call may be faulty, since TRBJ2-7 better matches the DNA end. The CDR3 spans 13 residues. CDR1 and CDR2 (germline): GTSNPN, SVGIG (reference sequence).

This clone was counted only a few times. This chain connects TRBV6-5 to TRBJ2-7; 9 nucleotides match TRBD1. Germline V CDR1 and CDR2: MNHEY, SVGAGI. The CDR3 has 15 amino acids. With 6 bases clipped from V and 7 bases from J, the junction kept 13 bases outside the gene matches. The CDR3 loop is CASSRRTGGSEEQYF. CDR3 bases: TGTGCCAGCAGCCGCCGAACAGGGGGCTCTGAAGAGCAGTACTTC.

The chain employs TRBV28 and TRBJ2-3; 9 nucleotides align to TRBD1. The CDR3 covers 13 residues. V shed 5 bases, J shed 10 bases, and the junction held 7 bases outside the gene matches. CDR1 and CDR2 from the germline V gene are MDHEN and SYDVKM. The CDR3 reads CASSPLWDRAQYF. The CDR3 region has the DNA TGTGCCAGCAGTCCTCTTTGGGACAGGGCGCAGTATTTT.

The chain links TRBV28 to TRBJ2-7; D gene ambiguous. Germline-derived CDR1 and CDR2 are MDHEN and SYDVKM. The ends were cut back, 7 bases at V and 0 bases at J, with 10 bases in the middle. The CDR3 is 13 residues long. The CDR3 spells CASTQSPSYEQYF. CDR3 nucleotide sequence: TGTGCCAGCACCCAATCCCCCTCCTACGAGCAGTACTTC.

The V and J genes are TRBV5-1 and TRBJ2-1; 12 bases map to TRBD2. The germline V gene has CDR1 SGHRS and CDR2 YFSETQ. The CDR3 has 16 amino acids. V was pared by 4 bases and J by 3 bases, with 5 bases of the junction left unmatched. Here the CDR3 reads CASSGTSGGFYNEQFF. CDR3 nucleotide sequence: TGCGCCAGCAGCGGAACTAGCGGGGGGTTCTACAATGAGCAGTTCTTC.

The rearrangement joins TRBV11-2 to TRBJ2-7; maybe TRBD1 (5 bases). The CDR3 runs to 16 residues. Trimming stripped 4 bases from V and 3 bases from J, with 19 bases between. Germline CDR1 reads SGHAT; CDR2 reads FQNNGV. The CDR3, as DNA: TGTGCCAGCAGCTCCTCCCGTACGACAGCGAGCTACGAGCAGTACTTC. As protein: CASSSSRTTASYEQYF.

The sample holds a few counts of this clone. V and J are TRBV7-2 and TRBJ2-3, with D perhaps TRBD2 (5 bases). Trimming stripped 5 bases from V and 6 bases from J, with 12 bases between. CDR1 and CDR2 from the germline V gene are SGHTA and FQGNSA. CDR3 length: 13 amino acids. CDR3 sequence: CASSPGVSDTQYF. The CDR3 DNA is TGTGCCAGCAGCCCCGGGGTTTCCGATACGCAGTATTTT.

This clone has only a few counts. J is TRBJ2-3 and V is TRBV4-2; 14 nucleotides align to TRBD2. Unmatched junction bases numbered 8, after V lost 4 bases and J lost 5 bases. The V gene's germline CDR1 is LGHNA and CDR2 YNFKEQ. The CDR3 is 17 residues long. This CDR3 reads CASSLETSGGVGDTQYF. The CDR3 coding sequence is TGTGCCAGCAGCCTCGAGACTAGCGGGGGGGTAGGAGATACGCAGTATTTT.

The V gene is TRBV18, the J gene TRBJ2-3, with a tentative D call TRBD2 (6 bases). V shed 5 bases and J shed 0 bases, with 9 bases lying between them. Per germline, CDR1 KGHSH and CDR2 LQKENI. This CDR3 is 14 amino acids long. The CDR3 DNA sequence: TGTGCCAGCTCAAAGACTAGAAGCACAGATACGCAGTATTTT. It specifies CASSKTRSTDTQYF.

The rearrangement joins TRBV28 to TRBJ2-3, with TRBD1 identical over 8 bases. The CDR3 is 14 amino acids. The ends lost 6 bases at V and 3 bases at J; junction bases unmatched: 5. Germline V gene lookup returns CDR1 MDHEN and CDR2 SYDVKM. CDR3 sequence (DNA): TGTGCCAGCAGCTGGGACAGGCTGACAGATACGCAGTATTTT. It translates to CASSWDRLTDTQYF.

The J gene is TRBJ1-1, the V gene TRBV10-3; 7 positions match TRBD1. The V gene end was trimmed by 10 bases and the J gene end by 0 bases; junction bases not matched to a gene: 5. Germline loops: CDR1 ENHRY, CDR2 SYGVKD. The CDR3 loop spans 13 amino acids. The CDR3 DNA follows: TGTGCCACCCGACAGGGTATGAACACTGAAGCTTTCTTT. Translation gives CATRQGMNTEAFF.

This clone was detected a few times. The gene calls are TRBV6-5 and TRBJ1-2, with a tentative D call TRBD1 (6 bases). The CDR3 extends over 14 amino acids. Trimming cost V 8 bases and J 7 bases, with 20 bases left between them. Germline V gives CDR1 MNHEY, CDR2 SVGAGI. The DNA of the CDR3 is TGTGCCAGCCGCCCCGACAGGCGAGACGCTGGCTACACCTTC. This translates into CASRPDRRDAGYTF.

Regarding this clone: This same CDR3 is encoded by further DNA sequences in the sample. The chain links TRBV5-1 to TRBJ2-7, with TRBD2 matching 8 bases. Trimming at V came to 4 bases and at J to 1 base, leaving 4 bases not matched to a gene. Germline V gene sequence: CDR1 SGHRS, CDR2 YFSETQ. The CDR3 sequence is 14 residues long. The CDR3 DNA follows: TGCGCCAGCAGCCCCGGGGGGGGATCCTACGAGCAGTACTTC. It codes for CASSPGGGSYEQYF.

This clone came up a few times. This chain connects TRBV30 to TRBJ2-7; D is undetermined. The CDR3 loop spans 11 amino acids. The germline V gene has CDR1 GTSNPN and CDR2 SVGIG (reference sequence). Trimming removed 2 bases from V and 3 bases from J, with 5 bases in between. CDR3 in amino acids: CAWSSLYEQYF. The CDR3 region has the DNA TGTGCCTGGAGTTCCCTCTACGAGCAGTACTTC.

Here the CDR3 reads CASSPSTGSDSPLHF. The CDR3 nucleotides read TGTGCCAGCTCACCCTCGACAGGATCGGATTCACCCCTCCACTTT. The rearrangement links TRBV18 to TRBJ1-6; possible D gene TRBD1, 6 bases. The V end lost 3 bases, the J end lost 8 bases, and 14 bases lay between the germline ends. The germline V gene encodes CDR1 KGHSH and CDR2 LQKENI. This CDR3 has 15 residues.

A few counts support this clone. The rearrangement joins TRBV18 to TRBJ2-5; 8 bases are a match to TRBD1. This CDR3 spans 16 amino acids. Germline V gene data show CDR1 as KGHSH and CDR2 as LQKENI. Trimming at V came to 1 base and at J to 4 bases, leaving 8 bases not matched to a gene. The CDR3 bases are TGTGCCAGCTCACCACTGGGGCAGGGGGCGTCAGAGACCCAGTACTTC. Protein: CASSPLGQGASETQYF.

The chain combines TRBV7-9 with TRBJ2-7, with a tentative D call TRBD1 (6 bases). The CDR3 totals 14 residues. V lost 4 bases to trimming and J lost 5 bases, with 15 bases between them. Germline V gene lookup returns CDR1 SEHNR and CDR2 FQNEAQ (reference sequence). The CDR3: CASSSQQGKDEQYF. DNA for the CDR3: TGTGCCAGCAGCTCCCAACAGGGTAAGGACGAGCAGTACTTC.

This clone came up a few times. The CDR3 protein is CASSLGGHNEQFF. DNA for the CDR3: TGTGCCAGCAGCTTAGGAGGCCACAATGAGCAGTTCTTC. V is TRBV7-3 and J is TRBJ2-1, with D perhaps TRBD2 (5 bases). CDR3 size: 13 residues. Germline values: CDR1 SGHTA, CDR2 FQGTGA. Between the trimmed V and J ends, which lost 2 bases and 5 bases, there was a span of 7 bases.

The rearrangement links TRBV19 to TRBJ2-7; TRBD2 agrees at 8 bases. J gave up 2 bases and V 3 bases, and 3 bases lay outside the gene matches. The V gene's germline CDR1 is LNHDA and CDR2 SQIVND (reference sequence). The CDR3 spans 14 residues. CDR3 region: CASSILAGPYEQYF. CDR3 sequence (DNA): TGTGCCAGTAGTATCCTAGCGGGTCCCTACGAGCAGTACTTC.

In its sample, this clone was seen a few times. V gene TRBV29-1 combines with J gene TRBJ2-3, with 8 nucleotides matching TRBD2. Germline lookup yields CDR1 SQVTM and CDR2 ANQGSEA. Germline trimming cut 6 bases from V and 0 bases from J; bases unmatched to any gene: 5. The CDR3 consists of 14 residues. The CDR3 region has the DNA TGCAGCGTCATAGCGGGGCTGAGCACAGATACGCAGTATTTT. As protein: CSVIAGLSTDTQYF.